This T cell receptor (beta chain) was captured in a study of T-cell reconstitution after alpha-beta-depleted transplantation in children. Study-level results: Once a year had passed after transplant, T-cell counts and diversity came mostly from newly produced T cells.

This clonotype has only a few counts. Its antigen remains unknown. Unique molecular identifiers tagged the TCRbeta library. One entry per CDR3 protein results from TCRdb running MiXCR on the PCR reads. Of fewer than 550,000 distinct CDR3 sequences listed, over 9.5% are singletons. The clonotype was recovered from a female patient aged 2-15 years who had a stem cell transplant for aplastic anemia, so the T cells may come from the graft donor. The specimen comprised PBMCs, mostly from graft donor cells, sampled 180 days after TCRalphabeta/CD19-depleted stem cell transplant.

The CDR3 reads CASSPTWGGDTEAFF. As DNA, the CDR3 is TGTGCCAGCTCACCGACCTGGGGCGGGGACACTGAAGCTTTCTTT. The chain links TRBV18 to TRBJ1-1, with D perhaps matching TRBD1 (5 bases). Trimming left V 3 bases short and J 3 bases short, with 14 bases between. Germline CDR1 and CDR2: KGHSH and LQKENI. CDR3 length: 15 amino acids.